The 32 T cell receptor beta chains listed next were all sequenced from one sample in a study of cytomegalovirus exposure and HLA in healthy donors. PCR used 60 Vbeta primers and 13 Jbeta primers. This table comes from immunoSEQ multiplex PCR, and its TCRdb copy is limited to in-frame clones, with some not included. The table shows 90,000 to 130,000 clones, with around four fifths occurring only once. The sample consisted of PBMCs. These receptor sequences come from a man aged 30-40 years in good health and CMV-seropositive.

This clone was detected a few times. This rearrangement joins TRBV30 to TRBJ1-4; D gene unclear. The CDR3 contains 13 residues. Germline V gene lookup returns CDR1 GTSNPN and CDR2 SVGIG (reference sequence). The V gene lost 6 bases and the J gene lost 6 bases, with 14 bases spanning the gap. The CDR3 is CACPAPGDEKLFF. CDR3 nucleotides: TGTGCCTGCCCGGCCCCCGGGGATGAAAAACTGTTTTTT.

This chain links TRBV4-3 with TRBJ1-6; TRBD1 aligns across 7 bases. Trimming removed 4 bases from V and 8 bases from J; junction bases left unmatched: 5. Germline-derived CDR1 and CDR2 are LGHNA and YSLEER. The CDR3 sequence is 14 residues long. In nucleotides, the CDR3 is TGCGCCAGCAGCCCGACAGGGAGTGATTCACCCCTCCACTTT. Translated, it gives CASSPTGSDSPLHF.

This chain uses TRBV6-1 with TRBJ1-1, with 7 bases matching TRBD1. V gave up 5 bases and J gave up 1 base; unmatched junction bases: 4. The CDR3 totals 14 residues. The germline gives CDR1 MNHNS, CDR2 SASEGT. The CDR3 region has the DNA TGTGCCAGCAGTCCCGGGACAGCGAACACTGAAGCTTTCTTT. Protein product: CASSPGTANTEAFF.

CDR3 protein: CASSPLQQNTGELFF. The CDR3 region has the DNA TGCGCCAGCAGCCCCTTACAGCAAAACACCGGGGAGCTGTTTTTT. This chain links TRBV5-1 with TRBJ2-2; unclear D gene. Germline CDR1 SGHRS, CDR2 YFSETQ. V lost 4 bases, J lost 2 bases, and 12 bases lay in between. CDR3 size: 15 residues.

This chain joins TRBV11-2 and TRBJ2-1; D perhaps matches TRBD1 (5 bases). The CDR3 contains 14 residues. Germline V gene lookup returns CDR1 SGHAT and CDR2 FQNNGV. V was clipped by 5 bases and J by 3 bases, with 11 bases between them. As DNA, the CDR3 is TGTGCCAGCAGCCCCAAGGACATCTACAATGAGCAGTTCTTC. Protein sequence: CASSPKDIYNEQFF.

V usage is TRBV30 and J usage is TRBJ2-7; possibly TRBD2 for D (6 bases). Trimming removed 0 bases at V and 4 bases at J, with 10 bases between. The CDR3 is 13 amino acids. Germline loops: CDR1 GTSNPN, CDR2 SVGIG (reference sequence). The DNA for the CDR3 is TGTGCCTGGAGTGTGGTCGGAGGGTACGAGCAGTACTTC. Protein sequence: CAWSVVGGYEQYF.

The CDR3 DNA reads TGTGCCAGCAGCCCCTCCACAGATACGCAGTATTTT. Translation gives CASSPSTDTQYF. V usage is TRBV5-8 and J usage is TRBJ2-3, with D uncertain. V shed 4 bases and J shed 2 bases, with 5 bases lying between them. Germline V gene sequence: CDR1 SGHTS, CDR2 YDEGEE. This CDR3 contains 12 residues.

This sequence joins TRBV7-6 and TRBJ2-5, with 8 bases aligning to TRBD1. V lost 4 bases and J lost 1; bases outside the gene matches: 5. Germline V gives CDR1 SGHVS, CDR2 FNYEAQ. The CDR3 runs 15 residues. The CDR3 DNA sequence: TGTGCCAGCAGCTCCGGACAGGGAATCCAAGAGACCCAGTACTTC. It is translated as CASSSGQGIQETQYF.

The chain has TRBV5-4 and TRBJ2-5; 8 nucleotides align to TRBD2. This CDR3 is 14 amino acids long. V was pared by 4 bases and J by 0 bases, with 2 bases of the junction left unmatched. Germline values: CDR1 SGHNT, CDR2 YYREEE (reference sequence). CDR3 DNA: TGTGCCAGCAGCAGGGGACTAGACCAAGAGACCCAGTACTTC. The encoded protein is CASSRGLDQETQYF.

V gene TRBV10-1 combines with J gene TRBJ2-1; 7 bases fit TRBD2. V was clipped by 5 bases and J by 9 bases; unmatched bases: 7. CDR3 length: 13 amino acids. Germline V gene data show CDR1 as WNHNN and CDR2 as SYGVQD (reference sequence). CDR3 in amino acids: CASSSTSSGEQFF. The CDR3 DNA follows: TGCGCCAGCAGTTCAACCTCTAGCGGTGAGCAGTTCTTC.

In DNA form, the CDR3 reads TGTGCCAGCAGTCCGGGACAGACGAACACCGGGGAGCTGTTTTTT. Encoded protein: CASSPGQTNTGELFF. The V gene is TRBV6-1, the J gene TRBJ2-2, with 7 bases identical to TRBD1. Trimming cost V 5 bases and J 0 bases; bases outside gene matches: 3. Germline V gives CDR1 MNHNS, CDR2 SASEGT. This CDR3 spans 15 amino acids.

This chain uses TRBV9 with TRBJ2-7; 9 nucleotides agree with TRBD1. CDR3 length: 16 amino acids. Per germline, CDR1 SGDLS and CDR2 YYNGEE. Trimming took 3 bases from V and 4 from J; bases not matched to a gene: 11. CDR3 sequence (DNA): TGTGCCAGCAGCGAAACGACCGGGACAGGGACATACGAGCAGTACTTC. This sequence encodes CASSETTGTGTYEQYF. Full variable domain (remainder filled in from reference TRBV9 and TRBJ2-7): DSGVTQTPKHLITATGQRVTLRCSPRSGDLSVYWYQQSLDQGLQFLIQYYNGEERAKGNILERFSAQQFPDLHSELNLSSLELGDSALYFCASSETTGTGTYEQYFGPGTRLTVT.

The chain recombines TRBV5-6 with TRBJ1-2, with D unresolved. Per the germline V gene, CDR1 is SGHDT and CDR2 is YYEEEE. The CDR3 covers 14 residues. Between the trimmed V and J ends, which lost 1 base and 4 bases, there was a span of 11 bases. CDR3 amino acids: CASSLYAGSYGYTF. In DNA, the CDR3 is TGTGCCAGCAGCTTGTACGCGGGGTCCTATGGCTACACCTTC.

This sequence joins TRBV6-6 and TRBJ1-1; D gene uncertain. The CDR3 spans 13 residues. V gave up 7 bases and J gave up 2 bases, with 11 bases separating them. The germline CDR1 and CDR2 sequences are MNHNY and SVGAGI (reference sequence). CDR3 nucleotides: TGTGCCAGCATGACGGAGTATAACACTGAAGCTTTCTTT. This codes for CASMTEYNTEAFF.

This chain joins TRBV10-2 and TRBJ1-5; unclear D gene. Trimming removed 6 bases at V and 4 bases at J, with 10 bases between. The CDR3 has 13 residues. The germline V gene encodes CDR1 WSHSY and CDR2 SAAADI. The CDR3 spells CASREAGNQPQHF. CDR3 sequence (DNA): TGCGCCAGCAGAGAAGCAGGAAATCAGCCCCAGCATTTT.

The rearrangement joins TRBV5-4 to TRBJ2-3; 7 nucleotides agree with TRBD1. The J segment lost 4 bases and the V segment lost 4 bases, leaving 9 bases of the junction unmatched. The CDR3 has 15 residues. CDR1 is SGHNT, CDR2 YYREEE, per germline (reference sequence). CDR3 loop: CASSPGTVQADTQYF. CDR3 DNA sequence: TGTGCCAGCAGCCCCGGGACAGTACAAGCAGATACGCAGTATTTT.

This chain connects TRBV7-2 to TRBJ1-2; D possibly corresponds to TRBD1 (5 bases). The CDR3 sequence is 17 residues long. V was clipped by 8 bases and J by 3 bases, with 25 bases between them. The germline CDR1 and CDR2 sequences are SGHTA and FQGNSA. The CDR3 loop reads CASAPQPAGQMYYGYTF. The DNA of the CDR3 is TGTGCCAGCGCCCCCCAGCCGGCAGGGCAAATGTACTATGGCTACACCTTC. The full variable domain, completed using reference TRBV7-2 and TRBJ1-2, is GAGVSQSPSNKVTEKGKDVELRCDPISGHTALYWYRQSLGQGLEFLIYFQGNSAPDKSGLPSDRFSAERTGGSVSTLTIQRTQQEDSAVYLCASAPQPAGQMYYGYTFGSGTRLTVV.

The chain carries TRBV13 and TRBJ1-1; 7 positions match TRBD1. With 5 bases clipped from V and 5 bases from J, the junction kept 11 bases outside the gene matches. From germline, CDR1 is PRHDT and CDR2 FYEKMQ (reference sequence). The CDR3 totals 15 residues. The CDR3 sequence: CASSTGDRKGTEAFF. The CDR3 nucleotides are TGTGCCAGCAGCACTGGGGACAGAAAAGGGACTGAAGCTTTCTTT. The full variable domain, completed using reference TRBV13 and TRBJ1-1, is AAGVIQSPRHLIKEKRETATLKCYPIPRHDTVYWYQQGPGQDPQFLISFYEKMQSDKGSIPDRFSAQQFSDYHSELNMSSLELGDSALYFCASSTGDRKGTEAFFGQGTRLTVV.

This clone was detected only once. The genes are TRBV19 and TRBJ1-2, with D tentatively TRBD1 (6 bases). Looked up from germline, CDR1 is LNHDA and CDR2 is SQIVND (reference sequence). V was trimmed by 6 bases and J by 3 bases, leaving 17 bases between them. The CDR3 length is 15 residues. The CDR3 DNA sequence: TGTGCCAGTAGCAAGAGACCAGGGGTCGACTATGGCTACACCTTC. This encodes CASSKRPGVDYGYTF.

This clone was seen a single time. V and J are TRBV5-1 and TRBJ2-6, with D unresolved. Germline CDR1 reads SGHRS; CDR2 reads YFSETQ. The CDR3 length is 14 residues. V was cut by 5 bases and J by 1 base, with 7 bases left in between. CDR3 in amino acids: CASRPGSGANVLTF. The CDR3 DNA follows: TGCGCCAGCAGGCCGGGTTCTGGGGCCAACGTCCTGACTTTC.

The CDR3 region is CASSPPLNTEAFF. DNA for the CDR3: TGTGCCAGCTCACCCCCCCTAAACACTGAAGCTTTCTTT. The rearrangement joins TRBV18 to TRBJ1-1; D is undetermined. The CDR3 is 13 residues long. Between the trimmed V and J ends, which lost 3 bases and 2 bases, there was a span of 7 bases. Germline V CDR1 and CDR2: KGHSH, LQKENI.

The gene calls are TRBV15 and TRBJ1-6, with D perhaps matching TRBD1 (5 bases). The CDR3 has 14 residues. The V and J ends lost 3 bases and 8 bases respectively, with 11 bases between them. Germline-derived CDR1 and CDR2 are LNHNV and YYDKDF (reference sequence). The CDR3 protein is CATSRVAGDSPLHF. The CDR3 coding sequence is TGTGCCACCAGCAGGGTTGCGGGGGATTCACCCCTCCACTTT.

The V gene is TRBV5-5, the J gene TRBJ2-7, with D unresolved. The CDR3 length is 16 residues. Trimming stripped 0 bases from V and 3 bases from J, with 16 bases between. Germline V gives CDR1 SGHKS, CDR2 YYEKEE (reference sequence). The CDR3 nucleotides read TGTGCCAGCAGCTTGGCCCCAGACAAAGTTCTCTACGAGCAGTACTTC. This translates into CASSLAPDKVLYEQYF.

The chain has TRBV30 and TRBJ2-5; 9 bases map to TRBD1. Unmatched junction bases numbered 4, after V lost 2 bases and J lost 0 bases. The germline gives CDR1 GTSNPN, CDR2 SVGIG (reference sequence). This CDR3 is 15 amino acids long. The CDR3: CAWSSGDRDQETQYF. CDR3 in DNA: TGTGCCTGGAGTTCGGGGGACAGGGACCAAGAGACCCAGTACTTC.

This chain joins TRBV7-3 and TRBJ2-2; 12 bases are shared with TRBD1. This CDR3 has 13 residues. J gave up 7 bases and V 8 bases, and 2 bases lay outside the gene matches. The germline gives CDR1 SGHTA, CDR2 FQGTGA. The CDR3 DNA sequence: TGTGCCAGCGGGACAGGGGGCGGCGGGGAGCTGTTTTTT. As protein: CASGTGGGGELFF.

This clone was observed a single time. This chain joins TRBV4-3 and TRBJ2-5; 8 positions agree with TRBD2. With 1 base clipped from V and 2 bases from J, the junction kept 9 bases outside the gene matches. Germline V gene lookup returns CDR1 LGHNA and CDR2 YSLEER. The CDR3 is 17 residues long. CDR3 loop: CASSQVRGAGVQETQYF. The CDR3 DNA is TGCGCCAGCAGCCAAGTCAGAGGAGCGGGGGTTCAAGAGACCCAGTACTTC.

This clone was counted only a few times. The CDR3 DNA is TGTGCCAGCAGCTTTACGGACAGCATGAACACTGAAGCTTTCTTT. This sequence encodes CASSFTDSMNTEAFF. The chain combines TRBV7-8 with TRBJ1-1, with D tentatively TRBD1 (6 bases). Germline V gene lookup returns CDR1 SGHVS and CDR2 FQNEAQ. V lost 3 bases and J 0 bases, leaving 11 bases between the germline ends. The CDR3 spans 15 residues.

The rearrangement joins TRBV30 to TRBJ1-5, with TRBD1 identical over 10 bases. The CDR3 loop spans 15 amino acids. The V segment lost 3 bases and the J segment 1 base; nucleotides outside the gene matches: 3. In germline, CDR1 is GTSNPN, CDR2 SVGIG (reference sequence). The DNA of the CDR3 is TGTGCCTGGAGAATGGGACAGGGGAGCAATCAGCCCCAGCATTTT. It specifies CAWRMGQGSNQPQHF.

Turning to this clone: Germline and junction disagree at one end, which may indicate a read error. The chain joins TRBV7-9 to TRBJ2-2; the D gene is possibly TRBD1 (5 bases). The CDR3 length is 16 residues. Per germline, CDR1 SEHNR and CDR2 FQNEAQ (reference sequence). The chain's CDR3 is CSSSLASTANTGELFF. Here the CDR3 DNA reads TGTTCCAGCAGCTTAGCCTCGACAGCGAACACCGGGGAGCTGTTTTTT.

In this sample, this clone turned up a few times. V gene TRBV2 combines with J gene TRBJ1-1; possible D gene TRBD1, 6 bases. This CDR3 has 14 amino acids. The germline V gene encodes CDR1 SNHLY and CDR2 FYNNEI. V was pared by 1 base and J by 5 bases, with 11 bases between. CDR3 nucleotide sequence: TGTGCCAGCAGTGAAGAGGGGCAGGGGACTGAAGCTTTCTTT. Translating it yields CASSEEGQGTEAFF.

The V call is TRBV14, the J call TRBJ2-3; D perhaps matches TRBD1 (5 bases). Germline CDR1 reads SGHDN; CDR2 reads FVKESK. The CDR3 is made up of 17 amino acids. Trimming removed 0 bases at V and 0 bases at J, with 13 bases between. The CDR3 here is CASSQDQAGWSTDTQYF. CDR3 DNA sequence: TGTGCCAGCAGCCAAGATCAGGCAGGGTGGAGCACAGATACGCAGTATTTT.

J is TRBJ2-5 and V is TRBV5-1; TRBD2 agrees at 8 bases. The J call may be incorrect, as the DNA end agrees better with TRBJ2-7. The CDR3 loop spans 13 amino acids. CDR1 and CDR2 (germline): SGHRS, YFSETQ. The CDR3 loop is CASSFAGGYEQYF. The CDR3, as DNA: TGCGCCAGCAGCTTTGCGGGGGGCTACGAGCAGTACTTC.